This entry features one TCR beta chain sequence. This receptor's antigen is unknown. Per-nucleotide qualities are absent, and no much larger clonotype sits a single base away. Trimming removed 3 bases from V and 2 bases from J; the gene matches leave 11 bases unexplained. CDR1 and CDR2 are drawn from the germline V gene (reference sequence): SGHNT, YYREEE. From the cysteine up to the phenylalanine, the CDR3 has a length of 17 residues. The DNA shown is the 51-base CDR3, in frame from base 1. This sample is part of a study of shared clonotypes between healthy human individuals (dated by TCRdb to the early 2020s). Concerning the study at large: The cohort comprised a couple of women and three men aged 18 to 49 years. Each donor's leukapheresis produced roughly between roughly 0.94 and 9.5 billion PBMCs. Blood TCR repertoires of roughly five healthy adults were deeply sequenced to estimate repertoire size and the extent of clonotype sharing between individuals. To increase sequencing depth and limit assay-specific biases, different laboratories used diverse techniques to prepare libraries and sequence TCR repertoires. For each donor, CD4 naive and CD4 memory were each run on three plates, CD8 naive on two plates, and CD8 memory on one plate.

Using the deep immunoSEQ assay, TCR CDR3 regions were amplified from genomic DNA by multiplex PCR. Genomic DNA extracted from each cell subset was distributed evenly over all wells of several immunoSEQ 96-well plates, and each plate served as one replicate. For sorted subsets, 150 to 200 ng genomic DNA, equal to 30,000 or so T cell genomes, was loaded into each replicate PCR. The purified libraries were quantified using a Qubit 3.0 fluorometer, sized with a Bioanalyzer 2100, and then quantified again using the KAPA Library Quantification kit. A separate single-read 150-cycle Illumina NextSeq 550 flow cell was used to sequence each immunoSEQ 96-well plate. Under the source paper's analysis protocol: Because the immunoSEQ output included only junctional sequences and no quality scores, the filtering could not be the same as the filtering used for full-length reads. Sequences were annotated with PyIR, a Python wrapper for IgBLAST v1.9, and V/J genes and CDR3 were assigned using IMGT germline references. Reads were filtered out if the reads had weak V/J assignments (E-value above 1e-6), no CDR3, stop codons, out-of-frame junctions, or ambiguous translated residues. V3J clonotypes were defined as sequences sharing the same inferred V gene, J gene, and CDR3 amino acid sequence. Percentage overlap between repertoires was computed as shared unique clonotypes divided by the size of the smaller repertoire. Repertoire richness was assessed with RTK rarefaction, the Chao1 estimator, and Recon v2.1 estimates of unobserved clonotypes. Generation probabilities for all TCRbeta clonotypes obtained by the gDNA method from a handful of donors were computed using OLGA. TCRdb provides this immuneACCESS table in a form limited to in-frame rearrangements. Some clones are lacking; in checked studies, under half of them reflect an unresolved V gene, and why the rest are absent is not known. V, J and clone size are taken as reported in that table, and D and trimming were inferred from the DNA itself. This sample is represented by about 2 million clones; about 95% of them were singletons. The ten largest make up around 1.1% of the sample.

Summary of the overall study and its limitations: Compared with non-shared clonotypes, clonotypes shared by all four sorted-subset donors had higher generation probabilities. Roughly 5% of naive CD4, around 3.5% of naive CD8, 2% to 2.5% of memory CD4, and 0.4% of memory CD8 clonotypes were shared across four donors. Estimated clonotype richness was generally larger for naive than for memory subsets. Rarefaction of sorted-subset datasets indicated incomplete sequencing despite the large sequencing depth. Because the study included only a small number of donors, the genetic and exposure-history diversity represented was limited. Sampling was restricted to blood, and TCR repertoires in tissues likely differ from the TCR repertoires found in blood. Based on pairwise subsampling, the degree of clonotype sharing among donors was expected to be affected by sequencing depth.

CD8 naive samples were CD45RO-negative cells positively selected for CCR7, giving a CD45RA+CCR7+ population that excluded TemRA cells. The donors were healthy, HIV-negative adults who had no recently reported acute infections or vaccinations. Only Caucasian adults living in Nashville, Tennessee, USA were represented among the donors. Blood was collected by leukapheresis, and PBMCs were isolated by Ficoll-Histopaque density gradient centrifugation and then cryopreserved in liquid nitrogen vapor phase. Analytical flow cytometry was used to check the purity and quantity of every magnetically sorted T cell population. Genomic DNA was isolated from each sorted fraction and quantified by UV absorbance on a Nanodrop 2000c.

This chain is built from TRBV5-4 and TRBJ2-3; the junction holds 8 bases that match TRBD2. This sequence originates from a man younger than 35 in good health. Sequencing was done on a sample of naive CD8+ T cells sorted from blood. What this sample's cell subset or site label stands for: CD45RA+CCR7+. The nucleotide sequence reads as follows: TGTGCCAGCAGCTCGCCCTCTGGGCGGGGGGTCACAGATACGCAGTATTTT. This sequence encodes CASSSPSGRGVTDTQYF.